This T cell receptor beta chain appears in the sequencing data of a study of T cell changes during pregnancy in multiple sclerosis. The table came from immunoSEQ multiplex PCR; TCRdb's copy has only in-frame clones and leaves some out. The table has 55,000 to 85,000 clones, 80% to 95% seen once. This CDR3 has 14 amino acids. Germline values: CDR1 SGHRS, CDR2 YFSETQ. V lost 4 bases, J lost 7 bases, and 5 bases stayed unmatched. This clone was seen more than once but under ten times. The sample consisted of CD4+ T cells from peripheral blood mononuclear cells, taken after pregnancy. The sequence came from a female donor with multiple sclerosis, enrolled in a pregnancy study. The chain employs TRBV5-1 and TRBJ2-2, with TRBD1 identical over 9 bases. CDR3 nucleotide sequence: TGCGCCAGCAGCCCTAGACAGGGGGGCGGGGAGCTGTTTTTT. Translation gives CASSPRQGGGELFF.